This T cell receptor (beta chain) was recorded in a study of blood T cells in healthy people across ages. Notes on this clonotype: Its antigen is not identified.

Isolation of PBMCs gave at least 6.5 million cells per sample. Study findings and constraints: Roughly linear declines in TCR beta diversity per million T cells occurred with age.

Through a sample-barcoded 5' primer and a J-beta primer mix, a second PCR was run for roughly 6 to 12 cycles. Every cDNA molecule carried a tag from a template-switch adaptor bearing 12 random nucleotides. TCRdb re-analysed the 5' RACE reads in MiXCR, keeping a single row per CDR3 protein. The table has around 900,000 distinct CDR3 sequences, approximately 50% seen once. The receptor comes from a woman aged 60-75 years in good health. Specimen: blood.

The DNA of the CDR3 is TGTGCCAGCAGTTCGCAGGGGGGACGAGAGACCCAGTACTTC. Translation: CASSSQGGRETQYF. V usage is TRBV28 and J usage is TRBJ2-5; possibly TRBD1 for D (7 bases). CDR1 and CDR2 from the germline V gene are MDHEN and SYDVKM. Between the trimmed V and J ends, which lost 4 bases and 4 bases, there was a span of 13 bases. The CDR3 totals 14 residues.